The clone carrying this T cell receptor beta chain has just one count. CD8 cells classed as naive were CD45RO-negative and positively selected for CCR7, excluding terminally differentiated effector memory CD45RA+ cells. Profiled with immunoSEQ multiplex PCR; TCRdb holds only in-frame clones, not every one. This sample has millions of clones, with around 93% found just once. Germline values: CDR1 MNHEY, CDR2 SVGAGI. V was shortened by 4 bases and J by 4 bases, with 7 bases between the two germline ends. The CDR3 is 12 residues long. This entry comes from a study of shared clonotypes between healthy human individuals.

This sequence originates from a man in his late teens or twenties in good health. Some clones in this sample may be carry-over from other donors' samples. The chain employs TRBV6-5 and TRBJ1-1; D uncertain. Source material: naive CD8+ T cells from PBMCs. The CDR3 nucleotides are TGTGCCAGCAGTTCGCCGCGCACTGAAGCTTTCTTT. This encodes CASSSPRTEAFF.